This entry describes one T cell receptor (beta chain). TCRdb keeps only in-frame clones here, not all; method: immunoSEQ multiplex PCR. Of around 70,000 clones in the sample, 92% were seen once. The sample comes from a study of T cells after somatic rescue of genetic block. Germline CDR1 is KGHSH and CDR2 is LQKENI. Trimming left V 3 bases short and J 2 bases short, with 10 bases between. This CDR3 is 14 amino acids long. The TCR comes from a man between 40 and 49 years old. Sequenced sample: peripheral blood mononuclear cells (PBMCs). The rearrangement uses TRBV18 and TRBJ2-5; D gene ambiguous. CDR3 sequence: CASSPPTGQETQYF. In DNA form, the CDR3 reads TGTGCCAGCTCACCGCCGACGGGTCAAGAGACCCAGTACTTC.